This T cell receptor (beta chain) derives from a study of beta chain features in type 1 diabetes. Study context: Similarity in age, gender and cell yields was seen between patients and healthy donors. Investigators examined roughly 99,000,000 sorted cells across all samples. Points from the study as a whole: Shorter TCRB CDR3s, moderately but significantly so, marked every one of the four CD4+ subsets in Type 1 diabetes patients. Among patients, naive, central memory and Treg TCRB repertoires appeared more similar than among healthy donors.

What was sequenced were expressed TCRB transcripts, since all of the isolated RNA had been reverse transcribed. The protocol was immunoSEQ multiplex PCR, while the TCRdb copy is restricted to in-frame clones and leaves out a portion. The table has under 900,000 clones, 17% seen once. For this clone: Its specificity is unknown. Additional DNA sequences in this sample encode the identical CDR3.

The germline gives CDR1 SNHLY, CDR2 FYNNEI. This CDR3 comprises 14 residues. V shed 1 base and J shed 2 bases, with 6 bases lying between them. The receptor was isolated from a woman aged 18-30 years in good health. Sequencing used naive CD4+ T cells from blood. The V gene is TRBV2, the J gene TRBJ1-5, with D perhaps TRBD1 (5 bases). The CDR3 reads CASSEEGGNQPQHF. DNA for the CDR3: TGTGCCAGCAGTGAAGAAGGGGGCAATCAGCCCCAGCATTTT.